Listed below are T cell receptor beta chains from one sample, sequenced in a study of spatial heterogeneity in lung cancer. Each CDR3 protein is one row after TCRdb ran MiXCR on the 5' RACE reads. The table shows some 9,900 distinct CDR3 sequences, with under 8.5% occurring only once. The sequencing used lung tumor tissue, collected at surgery. These receptor sequences come from a male donor with early-stage non-small cell lung cancer. CDR3s include the opening cysteine and the closing phenylalanine or tryptophan. The D gene is left open where the match is weak. Where a row states a size, it is once, few, many or the class of an expanded clone; other rows omit it.

clone_size d_call j_call v_call cdr3_aa cdr3_nt
- - TRBJ2-3 TRBV20-1 CSARDLSRTSTDTQYF TGCAGTGCTAGAGATCTAAGCAGGACTAGCACAGATACGCAGTATTTT
many TRBD2 TRBJ2-1 TRBV4-3 CASSQDIRLAVGDEQFF TGCGCCAGCAGCCAAGATATCAGACTAGCGGTTGGAGACGAGCAGTTCTTC
- TRBD1 TRBJ2-1 TRBV20-1 CSARPTGALIDEQFF TGCAGTGCTAGACCGACAGGGGCTCTAATCGATGAGCAGTTCTTC
many TRBD2 TRBJ2-3 TRBV3-1 CASSQLAASTDTQYF TGTGCCAGCAGCCAACTAGCGGCTAGCACAGATACGCAGTATTTT
many TRBD1 TRBJ2-2 TRBV9 CASSGDRGLAGELFF TGTGCCAGCAGCGGTGACAGGGGGCTTGCCGGGGAGCTGTTTTTT
few - TRBJ1-1 TRBV5-6 CASSSGVPNTEAFF TGTGCCAGCAGTTCAGGGGTCCCGAACACTGAAGCTTTCTTT
many - TRBJ2-7 TRBV4-3 CASSQELGLVTREQYF TGCGCCAGCAGCCAAGAGCTGGGTCTAGTCACTAGGGAGCAGTACTTC
many TRBD2 TRBJ2-1 TRBV5-1 CASSPLAGGSYNEQFF TGCGCCAGCAGCCCCTTAGCGGGGGGCTCCTACAATGAGCAGTTCTTC
few TRBD1 TRBJ1-2 TRBV5-1 CASSPGQGRMSGYTF TGCGCCAGCAGCCCGGGACAGGGACGGATGTCTGGCTACACCTTC
- TRBD2 TRBJ2-1 TRBV9 CASSPLASGSTNEQFF TGTGCCAGCAGCCCCCTGGCGAGCGGGAGCACCAATGAGCAGTTCTTC
medium-sized - TRBJ1-5 TRBV12-3/TRBV12-4 CASSLGQLNQPQHF TGTGCCAGCAGTCTTGGACAGTTAAATCAGCCCCAGCATTTT